This TCR beta chain was profiled in a study of Ad26.COV2.S vaccination and SARS-CoV-2 variants. Across the whole study: Donor joined the COV1001 Ad26.COV2.S trial arm. Once or twice, 56 days apart, Ad26.COV2.S was delivered intramuscularly. Study outcomes and limitations: Spike-specific TCR breadth was greater after Ad26.COV2.S than placebo.

Treatment specified: 15 to 20 received Ad26.COV2.S at low or high dose, single or two shots; roughly five received placebo; per-sample allocation not given. The study sampled participants on day 63 after the first vaccine or placebo injection. This person who donated was an adult of 18-55 years in Boston. Here immunoSEQ multiplex PCR was the method, and the copy in TCRdb shows in-frame clones only, minus some. The data show some 520,000 clones, 87% seen once. A word on this clone: What it binds is unknown.

Between the trimmed V and J ends, which lost 7 bases and 0 bases, there was a span of 12 bases. CDR3 size: 14 residues. CDR1 and CDR2 (germline): MDHEN, SYDVKM. Sequenced here: peripheral blood, sampled in a trial of Ad26.COV2.S vaccine versus placebo. This clonotype originated in a person between 18 and 65 years old who received the Ad26.COV2.S COVID-19 vaccine or a placebo. This chain uses TRBV28 with TRBJ1-1, with no clear D. CDR3 protein: CASNATSLNTEAFF. The CDR3 DNA follows: TGTGCCAGCAATGCGACGTCCCTGAACACTGAAGCTTTCTTT.